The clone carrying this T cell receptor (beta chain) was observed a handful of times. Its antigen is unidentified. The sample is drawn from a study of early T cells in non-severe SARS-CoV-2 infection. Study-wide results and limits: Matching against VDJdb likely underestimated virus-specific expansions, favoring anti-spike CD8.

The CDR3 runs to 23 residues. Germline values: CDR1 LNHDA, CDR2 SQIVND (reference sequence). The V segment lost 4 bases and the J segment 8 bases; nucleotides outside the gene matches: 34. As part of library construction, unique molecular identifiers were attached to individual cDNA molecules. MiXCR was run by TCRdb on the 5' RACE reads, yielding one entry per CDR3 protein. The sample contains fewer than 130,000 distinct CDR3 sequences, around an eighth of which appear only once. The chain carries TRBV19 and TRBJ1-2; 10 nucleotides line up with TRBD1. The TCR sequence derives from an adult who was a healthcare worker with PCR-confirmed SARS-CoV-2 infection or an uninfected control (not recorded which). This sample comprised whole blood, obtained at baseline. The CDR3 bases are TGTGCCAGTAGTAAGTCCGGATTTCCGTACCCGACCCGGGACAGGGGCCCAGGATCGGGCTACACCTTC. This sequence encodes CASSKSGFPYPTRDRGPGSGYTF.